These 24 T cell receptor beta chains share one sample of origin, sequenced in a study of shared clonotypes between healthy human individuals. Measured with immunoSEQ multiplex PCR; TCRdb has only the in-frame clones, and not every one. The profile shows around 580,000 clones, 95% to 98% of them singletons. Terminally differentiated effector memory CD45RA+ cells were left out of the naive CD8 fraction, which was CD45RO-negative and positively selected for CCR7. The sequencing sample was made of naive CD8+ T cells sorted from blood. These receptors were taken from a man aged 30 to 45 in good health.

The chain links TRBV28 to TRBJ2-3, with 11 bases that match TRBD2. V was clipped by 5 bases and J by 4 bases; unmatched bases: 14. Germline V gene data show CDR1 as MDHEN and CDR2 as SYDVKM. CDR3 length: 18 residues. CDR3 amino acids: CASSPHYRGTSGSDTQYF. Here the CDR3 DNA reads TGTGCCAGCAGTCCCCATTACCGTGGGACTAGCGGATCAGATACGCAGTATTTT.

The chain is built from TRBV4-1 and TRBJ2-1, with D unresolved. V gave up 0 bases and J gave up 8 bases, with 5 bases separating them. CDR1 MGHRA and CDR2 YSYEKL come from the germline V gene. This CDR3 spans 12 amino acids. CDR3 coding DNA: TGCGCCAGCAGCCAAGATGGGGATGAGCAGTTCTTC. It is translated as CASSQDGDEQFF.

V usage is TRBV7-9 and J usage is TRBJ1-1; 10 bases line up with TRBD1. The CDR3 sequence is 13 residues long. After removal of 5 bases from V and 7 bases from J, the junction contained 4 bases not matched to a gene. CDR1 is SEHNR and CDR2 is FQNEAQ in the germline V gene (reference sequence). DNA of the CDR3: TGTGCCAGCAGCCGACAGGGGGCGTTTGAAGCTTTCTTT. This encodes CASSRQGAFEAFF.

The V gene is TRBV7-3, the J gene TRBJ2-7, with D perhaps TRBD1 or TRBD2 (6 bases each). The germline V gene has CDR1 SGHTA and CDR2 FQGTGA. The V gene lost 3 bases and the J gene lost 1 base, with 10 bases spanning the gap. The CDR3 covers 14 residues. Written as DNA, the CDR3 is TGTGCCAGCAGCTTCCCGGGGGCGTCCTACGAGCAGTACTTC. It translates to CASSFPGASYEQYF.

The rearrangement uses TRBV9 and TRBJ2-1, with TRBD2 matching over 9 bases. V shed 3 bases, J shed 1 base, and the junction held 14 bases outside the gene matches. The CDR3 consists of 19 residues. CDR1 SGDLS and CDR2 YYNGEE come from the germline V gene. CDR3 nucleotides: TGTGCCAGCAGCGGCTCCGGGACTAGCAGGTCGGGATCCTACAATGAGCAGTTCTTC. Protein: CASSGSGTSRSGSYNEQFF.

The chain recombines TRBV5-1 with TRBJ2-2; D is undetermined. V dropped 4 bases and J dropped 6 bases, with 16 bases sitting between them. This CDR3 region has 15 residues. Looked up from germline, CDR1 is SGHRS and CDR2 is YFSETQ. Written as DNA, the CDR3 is TGCGCCAGCAGCCTATCCGGATACGATCCCGGGGAGCTGTTTTTT. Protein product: CASSLSGYDPGELFF.

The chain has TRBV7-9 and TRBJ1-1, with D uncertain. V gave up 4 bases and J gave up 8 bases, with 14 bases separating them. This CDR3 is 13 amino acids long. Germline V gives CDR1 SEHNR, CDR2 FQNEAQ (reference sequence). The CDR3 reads CASSSAMNGEAFF. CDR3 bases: TGTGCCAGCAGCTCCGCTATGAACGGGGAAGCTTTCTTT. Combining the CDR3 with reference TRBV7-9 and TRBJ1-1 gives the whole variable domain DTGVSQNPRHKITKRGQNVTFRCDPISEHNRLYWYRQTLGQGPEFLTYFQNEAQLEKSRLLSDRFSAERPKGSFSTLEIQRTEQGDSAMYLCASSSAMNGEAFFGQGTRLTVV.

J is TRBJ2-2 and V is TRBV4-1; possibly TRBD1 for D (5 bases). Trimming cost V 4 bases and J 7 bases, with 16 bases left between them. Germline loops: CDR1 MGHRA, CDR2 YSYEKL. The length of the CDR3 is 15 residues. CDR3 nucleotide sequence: TGCGCCAGCAGCCCTCAGGGCACCCCTGGCGGGGAGCTGTTTTTT. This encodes CASSPQGTPGGELFF.

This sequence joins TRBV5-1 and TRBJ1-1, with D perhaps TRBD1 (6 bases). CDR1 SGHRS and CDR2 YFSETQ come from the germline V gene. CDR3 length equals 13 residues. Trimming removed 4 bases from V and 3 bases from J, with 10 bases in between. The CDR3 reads CASSNGQYTEAFF. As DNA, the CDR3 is TGCGCCAGCAGCAATGGACAGTACACTGAAGCTTTCTTT.

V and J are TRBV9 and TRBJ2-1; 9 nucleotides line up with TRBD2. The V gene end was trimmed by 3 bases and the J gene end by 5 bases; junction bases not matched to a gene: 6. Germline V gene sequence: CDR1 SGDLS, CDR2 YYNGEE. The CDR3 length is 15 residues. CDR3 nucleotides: TGTGCCAGCAGCGCGGCGGGACTAGCCGACAATGAGCAGTTCTTC. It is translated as CASSAAGLADNEQFF.

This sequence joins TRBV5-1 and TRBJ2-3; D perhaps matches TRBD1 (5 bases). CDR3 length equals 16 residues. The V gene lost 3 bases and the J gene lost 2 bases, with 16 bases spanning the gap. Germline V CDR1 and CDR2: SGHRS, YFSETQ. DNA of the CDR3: TGCGCCAGCAGCTATTGGGGCGCCGAAATCACAGATACGCAGTATTTT. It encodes CASSYWGAEITDTQYF.

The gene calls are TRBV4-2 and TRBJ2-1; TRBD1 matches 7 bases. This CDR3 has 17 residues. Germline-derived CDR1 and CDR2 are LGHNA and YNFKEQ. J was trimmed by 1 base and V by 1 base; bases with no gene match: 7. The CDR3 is CASSQGIGGISYNEQFF. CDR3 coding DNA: TGTGCCAGCAGCCAAGGGATAGGGGGCATTTCCTACAATGAGCAGTTCTTC.

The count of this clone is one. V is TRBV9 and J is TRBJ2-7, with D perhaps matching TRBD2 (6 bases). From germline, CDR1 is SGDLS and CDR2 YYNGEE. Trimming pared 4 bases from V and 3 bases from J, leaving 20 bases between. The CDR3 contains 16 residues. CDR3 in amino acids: CASSPSSGAGHYEQYF. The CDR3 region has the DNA TGTGCCAGCAGCCCCAGTAGTGGGGCGGGGCACTACGAGCAGTACTTC.

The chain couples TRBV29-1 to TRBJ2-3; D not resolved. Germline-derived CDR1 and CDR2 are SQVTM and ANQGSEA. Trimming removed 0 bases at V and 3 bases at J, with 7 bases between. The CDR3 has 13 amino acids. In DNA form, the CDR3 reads TGCAGCGTTGAAGAACAAGGGACAGATACGCAGTATTTT. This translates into CSVEEQGTDTQYF.

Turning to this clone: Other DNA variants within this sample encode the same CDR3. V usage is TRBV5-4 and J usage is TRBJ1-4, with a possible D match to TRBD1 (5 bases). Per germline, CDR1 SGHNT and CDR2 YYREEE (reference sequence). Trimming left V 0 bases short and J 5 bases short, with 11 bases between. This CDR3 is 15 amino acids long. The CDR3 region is CASSLAGTENEKLFF. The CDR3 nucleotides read TGTGCCAGCAGCTTGGCGGGGACGGAGAATGAAAAACTGTTTTTT.

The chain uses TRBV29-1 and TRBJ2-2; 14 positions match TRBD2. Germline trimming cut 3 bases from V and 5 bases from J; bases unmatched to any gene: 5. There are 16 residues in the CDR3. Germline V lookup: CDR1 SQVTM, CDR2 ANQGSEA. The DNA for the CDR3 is TGCAGCGTTGAGACGGGACTAGCGGGAGATACCGGGGAGCTGTTTTTT. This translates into CSVETGLAGDTGELFF.

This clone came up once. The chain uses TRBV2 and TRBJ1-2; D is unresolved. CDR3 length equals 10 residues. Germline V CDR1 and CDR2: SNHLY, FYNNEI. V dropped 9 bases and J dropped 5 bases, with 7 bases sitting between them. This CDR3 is CASYDYGYTF. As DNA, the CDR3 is TGTGCCAGTTATGATTATGGCTACACCTTC.

CDR3 in amino acids: CASSLRTSGSHEQFF. The CDR3 nucleotides are TGTGCCAGCAGTTTGAGGACTAGCGGGAGCCATGAGCAGTTCTTC. The chain recombines TRBV27 with TRBJ2-1; 13 bases are shared with TRBD2. This CDR3 contains 15 residues. J gave up 8 bases and V 3 bases, and 4 bases lay outside the gene matches. Per the germline V gene, CDR1 is MNHEY and CDR2 is SMNVEV (reference sequence).

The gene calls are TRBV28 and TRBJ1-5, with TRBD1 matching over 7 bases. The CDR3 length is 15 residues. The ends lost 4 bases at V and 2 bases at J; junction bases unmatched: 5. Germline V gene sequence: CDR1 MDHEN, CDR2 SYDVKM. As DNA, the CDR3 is TGTGCCAGCAGTTGGACAGGCGGTGGCAATCAGCCCCAGCATTTT. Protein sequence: CASSWTGGGNQPQHF. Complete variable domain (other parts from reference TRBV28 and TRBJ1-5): DVKVTQSSRYLVKRTGEKVFLECVQDMDHENMFWYRQDPGLGLRLIYFSYDVKMKEKGDIPEGYSVSREKKERFSLILESASTNQTSMYLCASSWTGGGNQPQHFGDGTRLSIL.

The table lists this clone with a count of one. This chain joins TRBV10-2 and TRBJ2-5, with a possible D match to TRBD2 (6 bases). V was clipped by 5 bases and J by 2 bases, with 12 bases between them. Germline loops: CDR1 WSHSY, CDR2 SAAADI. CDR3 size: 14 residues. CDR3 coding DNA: TGCGCCAGCAGTCGGGGGTGGGGTCAAGAGACCCAGTACTTC. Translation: CASSRGWGQETQYF.

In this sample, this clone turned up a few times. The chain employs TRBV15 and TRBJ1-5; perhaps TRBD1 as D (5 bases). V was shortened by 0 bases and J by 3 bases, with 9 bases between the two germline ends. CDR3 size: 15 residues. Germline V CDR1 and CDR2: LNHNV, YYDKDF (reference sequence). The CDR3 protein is CATSRERTPNQPQHF. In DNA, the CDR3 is TGTGCCACCAGCAGAGAAAGGACACCCAATCAGCCCCAGCATTTT.

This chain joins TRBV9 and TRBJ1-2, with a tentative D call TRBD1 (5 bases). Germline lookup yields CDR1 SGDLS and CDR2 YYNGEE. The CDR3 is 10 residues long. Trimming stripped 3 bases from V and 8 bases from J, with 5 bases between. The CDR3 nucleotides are TGTGCCAGCAGCGGGACAGGCTACACCTTC. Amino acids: CASSGTGYTF.

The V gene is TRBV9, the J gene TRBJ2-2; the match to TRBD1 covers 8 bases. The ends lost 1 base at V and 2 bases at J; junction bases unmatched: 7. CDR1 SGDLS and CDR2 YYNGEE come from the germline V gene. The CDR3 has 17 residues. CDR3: CASSVSPDRVNTGELFF. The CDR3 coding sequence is TGTGCCAGCAGCGTATCCCCGGACAGGGTTAACACCGGGGAGCTGTTTTTT.

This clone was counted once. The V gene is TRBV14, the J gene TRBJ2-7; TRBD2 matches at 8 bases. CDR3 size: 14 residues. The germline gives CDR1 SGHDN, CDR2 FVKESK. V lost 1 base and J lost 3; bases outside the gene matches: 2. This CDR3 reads CASSQGLAGYEQYF. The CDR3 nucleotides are TGTGCCAGCAGCCAAGGGCTAGCGGGCTACGAGCAGTACTTC.